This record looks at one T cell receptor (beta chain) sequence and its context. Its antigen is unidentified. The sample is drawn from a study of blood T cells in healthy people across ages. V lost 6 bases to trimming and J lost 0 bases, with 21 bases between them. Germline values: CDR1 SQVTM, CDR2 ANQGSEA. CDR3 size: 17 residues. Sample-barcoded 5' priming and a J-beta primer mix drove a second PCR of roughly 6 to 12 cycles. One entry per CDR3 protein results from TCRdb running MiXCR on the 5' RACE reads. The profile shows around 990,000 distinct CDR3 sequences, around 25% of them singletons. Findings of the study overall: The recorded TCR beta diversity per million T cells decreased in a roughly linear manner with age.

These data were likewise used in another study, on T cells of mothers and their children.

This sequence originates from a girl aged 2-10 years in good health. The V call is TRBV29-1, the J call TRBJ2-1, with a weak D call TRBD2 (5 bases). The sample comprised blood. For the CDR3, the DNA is TGCAGCGTGCTCTCGTCCTTCGGAGGAAGCTCCTACAATGAGCAGTTCTTC. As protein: CSVLSSFGGSSYNEQFF.